This TCR beta chain was found in a study of OX40 agonist ivuxolimab in advanced cancers. Study overall: An anti-OX40 (CD134) antibody with agonistic activity, ivuxolimab, was administered to patients. Partial responses were recorded for three patients, including one with hepatocellular carcinoma and two with cutaneous melanoma.

This clone was picked up one time. Its matching antigen is unknown. The method was immunoSEQ multiplex PCR; TCRdb's version includes in-frame clones alone and lacks a portion of them. In the table there are 68,000 or so clones, roughly 84% of which are singletons. Study-wide results and limits: At 0.1 to 3.0 mg/kg, clonal expansion of CD4+ and CD8+ blood T cells had occurred by week 6.

The CDR3 spans 17 residues. Germline CDR1 and CDR2: SGDLS and YYNGEE. V was pared by 4 bases and J by 0 bases, with 11 bases of the junction left unmatched. The clonotype originates from an adult with an advanced solid tumor such as melanoma, head and neck, liver or kidney cancer. This sample comprised CD4+ or CD8+ T cells sorted from blood, obtained in a trial of the OX40 agonist ivuxolimab. This chain connects TRBV9 to TRBJ2-3, with 7 bases identical to TRBD2. The DNA for the CDR3 is TGTGCCAGCAGCCCCCGGGCTAGCGGAATTAGCACAGATACGCAGTATTTT. Translating gives CASSPRASGISTDTQYF.